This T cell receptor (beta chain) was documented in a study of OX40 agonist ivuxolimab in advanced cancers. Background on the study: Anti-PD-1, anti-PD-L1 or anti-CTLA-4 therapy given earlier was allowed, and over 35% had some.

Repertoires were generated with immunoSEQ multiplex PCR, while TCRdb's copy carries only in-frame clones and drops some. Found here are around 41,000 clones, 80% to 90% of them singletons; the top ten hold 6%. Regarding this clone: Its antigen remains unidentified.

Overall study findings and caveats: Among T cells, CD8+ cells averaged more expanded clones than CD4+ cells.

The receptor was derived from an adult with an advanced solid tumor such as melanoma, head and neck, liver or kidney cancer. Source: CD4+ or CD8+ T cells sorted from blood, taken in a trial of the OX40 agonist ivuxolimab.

CDR3 nucleotides: TGTGCCAGCAGGGGGACAGGCGACTACGAGCAGTACTTC. It is translated as CASRGTGDYEQYF. The V gene is TRBV6-5, the J gene TRBJ2-7; 8 nucleotides align to TRBD1. CDR1 is MNHEY, CDR2 SVGAGI, per germline. The junction had 4 bases not matched to a gene; V was cut back by 6 bases and J by 3 bases. The CDR3 covers 13 residues.